This T cell receptor beta chain was sequenced in a study of OX40 agonist ivuxolimab in advanced cancers. Study as a whole: Dose-escalation cases comprised hepatocellular carcinoma, melanoma, renal cell or head and neck cancer.

Overall study results and limits: Compared with CD4+, CD8+ T cells on average had more expanded clones. The CD4+ and CD8+ T cells in the blood had expanded clonally by week 6 at 0.1 to 3.0 mg/kg.

The CDR3 extends over 15 amino acids. Looked up from germline, CDR1 is SGHNT and CDR2 is YYREEE (reference sequence). Notes on this clone: Its target is unknown. A read error may account for a junction end that differs from germline.

TCRdb keeps only in-frame clones here, not all; method: immunoSEQ multiplex PCR. Of under 35,000 clones in the sample, around 76% were seen once. The clonotype comes from an adult with an advanced solid tumor such as melanoma, head and neck, liver or kidney cancer. The sequences come from CD4+ or CD8+ T cells sorted from blood, collected in a trial of the OX40 agonist ivuxolimab. The gene calls are TRBV5-4 and TRBJ2-7; D remains ambiguous. The CDR3 DNA reads as TGCGCCAGCAGCCAAGCTATTGGTAGCTCCTACGAGCAGTACTTC. Encoded protein: CASSQAIGSSYEQYF.